This T cell receptor beta chain was observed in a study of OX40 agonist ivuxolimab in advanced cancers. Profiled with immunoSEQ multiplex PCR; TCRdb holds only in-frame clones, not every one. The sample has 100,000 or so clones, 70% to 90% seen once. Germline CDR1 reads SEHNR; CDR2 reads FQNEAQ (reference sequence). The V end was cut by 5 bases, the J end by 0 bases, with 0 bases between. The CDR3 is 11 amino acids. Notes on this clone: What it binds is unknown.

Overall study findings and caveats: Low normalized T-cell clonal expansion was also seen in some nonresponders. The average count of expanded clones was higher among CD8+ T cells than among CD4+.

The origin of this receptor is an adult with an advanced solid tumor such as melanoma, head and neck, liver or kidney cancer. This sample comprised CD4+ or CD8+ T cells sorted from blood, obtained in a trial of the OX40 agonist ivuxolimab. The chain has TRBV7-9 and TRBJ2-3; D gene ambiguous. The CDR3 loop is CASSSTDTQYF. The CDR3 DNA reads TGTGCCAGCAGCAGCACAGATACGCAGTATTTT.